The clone carrying this T cell receptor beta chain has a single count. The data are from a study of cytomegalovirus exposure and HLA in healthy donors. Turning to the study itself: Some 80 million unique TCRs from HLA-typed donors were held in an early data release.

It was with 60 Vbeta and 13 Jbeta primers that the PCR ran. Method: immunoSEQ multiplex PCR; TCRdb's copy keeps in-frame clones and lacks some. The data show about 120,000 clones, just under 75% seen once. Germline CDR1 is MNHEY and CDR2 is SVGAGI. The germline V and J ends were trimmed by 2 bases and 0 bases, with 7 bases remaining between them. The CDR3 has 14 residues. The chain carries TRBV6-5 and TRBJ1-1; no firm D call. The receptor was isolated from a human donor in good health. The specimen was PBMCs. CDR3: CASSYEHMNTEAFF. The DNA for the CDR3 is TGTGCCAGCAGTTACGAACATATGAACACTGAAGCTTTCTTT.